This paragraph covers one T cell receptor (beta chain) sequence. The length of the CDR3 is 11 residues. The V end lost 8 bases, the J end lost 3 bases, and 8 bases lay between the germline ends. The germline V gene encodes CDR1 MNHEY and CDR2 SVGAGI. The data derive from a study of blood T cell repertoires in COVID-19. Clones were read by immunoSEQ multiplex PCR, and TCRdb kept only the in-frame ones, dropping some. Of about 210,000 clones listed, more than 85% are singletons. Source material: peripheral blood. The receptor was derived from a man in his forties with acute or convalescent COVID-19. The V and J genes are TRBV6-5 and TRBJ2-7; D gene unclear. This chain's CDR3 is CASGFHYEQYF. The CDR3 bases are TGTGCCAGCGGCTTCCACTACGAGCAGTACTTC.